The next 27 T cell receptor beta chains were all read from a single sample in a study of radiotherapy plus CTLA-4 blockade in lung cancer. Some clones are missing from TCRdb's copy, which holds only in-frame ones; the method was immunoSEQ multiplex PCR. This table holds about 85,000 clones, approximately 84% found once. The sample was peripheral blood, taken from a patient treated with radiotherapy plus ipilimumab. The source is a human donor with non-small cell lung cancer who had a partial response to radiotherapy plus ipilimumab.

This rearrangement joins TRBV2 to TRBJ2-2; D is perhaps TRBD2 (5 bases). Trimming took off 8 bases at V and 3 bases at J, with 10 bases between the two ends. CDR1 SNHLY and CDR2 FYNNEI come from the germline V gene. This CDR3 has 13 amino acids. CDR3 protein: CASGSSDTGELFF. The CDR3 bases are TGTGCCAGCGGGAGCTCGGACACCGGGGAGCTGTTTTTT.

V usage is TRBV28 and J usage is TRBJ2-1, with 8 positions matching TRBD1. Germline assignment: CDR1 MDHEN and CDR2 SYDVKM. This CDR3 is built from 16 residues. J gave up 4 bases and V 6 bases, and 11 bases lay outside the gene matches. The CDR3 here is CASRGQGAEGYNEQFF. CDR3 sequence (DNA): TGTGCCAGCAGGGGTCAGGGGGCGGAGGGTTACAATGAGCAGTTCTTC.

This chain connects TRBV6-5 to TRBJ1-2, with D maybe TRBD1 (6 bases). The CDR3 loop spans 13 amino acids. V lost 6 bases to trimming and J lost 3 bases, with 11 bases between them. Germline CDR1 and CDR2: MNHEY and SVGAGI. The chain's CDR3 is CASSRTEYYGYTF. Here the CDR3 DNA reads TGTGCCAGCAGCCGGACAGAATACTATGGCTACACCTTC.

The CDR3 loop reads CAISSTSTDTQYF. The CDR3 bases are TGTGCCATCAGTTCGACTAGCACAGATACGCAGTATTTT. The chain combines TRBV10-3 with TRBJ2-3; no definite D call. The CDR3 consists of 13 residues. Trimming took off 5 bases at V and 0 bases at J, with 6 bases between the two ends. Germline lookup yields CDR1 ENHRY and CDR2 SYGVKD.

The J gene is TRBJ2-4, the V gene TRBV15; no reliable D call. The CDR3 runs to 16 residues. CDR1 LNHNV and CDR2 YYDKDF come from the germline V gene (reference sequence). The V end lost 0 bases, the J end lost 3 bases, and 12 bases lay between the germline ends. This CDR3 reads CATSRDKVSLKNIQYF. The CDR3 coding sequence is TGTGCCACCAGCAGAGACAAAGTGAGTCTCAAAAACATTCAGTACTTC.

CDR3 sequence reads: CASSIHKPTGKNTEAFF. The CDR3 region has the DNA TGTGCCAGTAGTATCCATAAACCGACAGGGAAGAACACTGAAGCTTTCTTT. J is TRBJ1-1 and V is TRBV19; TRBD1 matches at 7 bases. Losses at the gene ends were 3 bases for V and 1 base for J; bases not matched to a gene: 11. This CDR3 comprises 17 residues. Germline assignment: CDR1 LNHDA and CDR2 SQIVND (reference sequence).

The genes are TRBV5-4 and TRBJ2-5, with TRBD2 matching over 8 bases. J was trimmed by 5 bases and V by 6 bases; bases with no gene match: 9. CDR1 and CDR2 (germline): SGHNT, YYREEE (reference sequence). The CDR3 covers 14 residues. CDR3 sequence: CASKKRETWETQYF. CDR3 coding DNA: TGTGCCAGCAAGAAGCGGGAGACGTGGGAGACCCAGTACTTC.

The genes are TRBV7-9 and TRBJ2-5, with TRBD2 as a possible D gene (5 bases). The tail of the sequence fits TRBJ2-7 better, so the J call may be wrong. CDR1 SEHNR and CDR2 FQNEAQ come from the germline V gene (reference sequence). This CDR3 spans 15 amino acids. The CDR3 spells CASSLFLGGSYEQYF. The CDR3 DNA reads as TGTGCCAGCAGCTTATTTCTCGGCGGGTCCTACGAGCAGTACTTC.

This chain uses TRBV2 with TRBJ1-5; 7 positions match TRBD1. With 6 bases clipped from V and 3 bases from J, the junction kept 8 bases outside the gene matches. CDR1 and CDR2 from the germline V gene are SNHLY and FYNNEI. This CDR3 has 15 amino acids. The CDR3 protein is CASRVRQGNNQPQHF. In DNA, the CDR3 is TGTGCCAGCAGGGTGAGACAGGGTAACAATCAGCCCCAGCATTTT. Full variable domain (remainder filled in from reference TRBV2 and TRBJ1-5): EPEVTQTPSHQVTQMGQEVILRCVPISNHLYFYWYRQILGQKVEFLVSFYNNEISEKSEIFDDQFSVERPDGSNFTLKIRSTKLEDSAMYFCASRVRQGNNQPQHFGDGTRLSIL.

The chain links TRBV7-2 to TRBJ2-1, with 9 bases matching TRBD1. The junction had 13 bases not matched to a gene; V was cut back by 5 bases and J by 8 bases. Looked up from germline, CDR1 is SGHTA and CDR2 is FQGNSA. This CDR3 comprises 16 residues. Written as DNA, the CDR3 is TGTGCCAGCAGCAACCGACCCGGGACAGGGAGGGATGAGCAGTTCTTC. It specifies CASSNRPGTGRDEQFF.

V gene TRBV4-3 combines with J gene TRBJ2-2; 9 nucleotides match TRBD1. The CDR3 is 16 residues long. Germline-derived CDR1 and CDR2 are LGHNA and YSLEER. The junction had 4 bases not matched to a gene; V was cut back by 0 bases and J by 5 bases. The CDR3 sequence: CASSQDPGQGTGELFF. The CDR3 DNA is TGCGCCAGCAGCCAAGATCCCGGACAGGGGACCGGGGAGCTGTTTTTT.

This chain uses TRBV21-1 with TRBJ2-7; the D call in the table, TRBD1, was not verified against the DNA. TRBV21-1 is a listed pseudogene. The CDR3 sequence is 15 residues long. The CDR3, as DNA: TGTGCCAGCAGCAATCCGGGACAGGGGGCTTACGAGCAGTACGTC. Translation: CASSNPGQGAYEQYV.

The V call is TRBV5-1, the J call TRBJ1-1; D is undetermined. The CDR3 has 13 residues. Per germline, CDR1 SGHRS and CDR2 YFSETQ. V lost 0 bases to trimming and J lost 3 bases, with 6 bases between them. CDR3 amino acids: CASSLDRYTEAFF. The CDR3 DNA is TGCGCCAGCAGCTTGGACAGATACACTGAAGCTTTCTTT.

This clone has just a few counts. This chain joins TRBV6-5 and TRBJ2-5, with D maybe TRBD2 (5 bases). This CDR3 is 15 amino acids long. Trimming took 6 bases from V and 1 from J, leaving 15 bases between them. The germline V gene has CDR1 MNHEY and CDR2 SVGAGI. Here the CDR3 DNA reads TGTGCCAGCAGGAGGGATGGACGGTTCCAAGAGACCCAGTACTTC. It translates to CASRRDGRFQETQYF.

The chain couples TRBV5-1 to TRBJ2-5; 7 bases align to TRBD2. With the DNA end fitting TRBJ2-7 better, the J assignment may be wrong. Germline V CDR1 and CDR2: SGHRS, YFSETQ. The CDR3 covers 14 residues. CDR3 protein: CASSLTSVSYEQYF. The CDR3 DNA sequence: TGCGCCAGCAGCTTGACTAGCGTCTCCTACGAGCAGTACTTC.

CDR3 sequence reads: CASSVAGTGYNEQFF. The CDR3 bases are TGTGCCAGCAGCGTAGCCGGGACAGGTTACAATGAGCAGTTCTTC. J is TRBJ2-1 and V is TRBV9; 8 nucleotides match TRBD1. In germline, CDR1 is SGDLS, CDR2 YYNGEE. The CDR3 covers 15 residues. The V segment lost 0 bases and the J segment 4 bases; nucleotides outside the gene matches: 3.

The rearrangement uses TRBV28 and TRBJ2-1; D perhaps matches TRBD1 (5 bases). The germline CDR1 and CDR2 sequences are MDHEN and SYDVKM. V dropped 5 bases and J dropped 0 bases, with 17 bases sitting between them. This CDR3 contains 17 residues. The CDR3 sequence is CASSSIQEANSYNEQFF. CDR3 nucleotides: TGTGCCAGCAGTAGTATACAGGAAGCTAACTCCTACAATGAGCAGTTCTTC.

J is TRBJ1-3 and V is TRBV28; TRBD1 aligns across 12 bases. The CDR3 covers 18 residues. Per germline, CDR1 MDHEN and CDR2 SYDVKM. Trimming cost V 8 bases and J 0 bases; bases outside gene matches: 11. CDR3 region: CASGGTGGNRVSGNTIYF. For the CDR3, the DNA is TGTGCCAGCGGTGGGACAGGGGGCAACCGGGTCTCTGGAAACACCATATATTTT.

There are a few counts of this clone. The chain links TRBV18 to TRBJ1-3; 7 nucleotides match TRBD1. The CDR3 loop spans 12 amino acids. After removal of 5 bases from V and 8 bases from J, the junction contained 3 bases not matched to a gene. CDR1 is KGHSH, CDR2 LQKENI, per germline. CDR3 residues: CASSGGTDTIYF. The CDR3 DNA sequence: TGTGCCAGCTCAGGAGGGACAGACACCATATATTTT.

V and J are TRBV19 and TRBJ2-1; D is possibly TRBD1 (6 bases). The CDR3 contains 15 residues. Trimming took 9 bases from V and 2 from J, leaving 17 bases between them. Germline loops: CDR1 LNHDA, CDR2 SQIVND (reference sequence). CDR3: CASSRTVVTYNEQFF. CDR3 sequence (DNA): TGTGCCAGCTCCCGGACAGTGGTCACCTACAATGAGCAGTTCTTC.

The chain combines TRBV27 with TRBJ1-5; maybe TRBD1 (5 bases). Trimming took off 7 bases at V and 2 bases at J, with 15 bases between the two ends. Germline V gives CDR1 MNHEY, CDR2 SMNVEV (reference sequence). This CDR3 region has 15 residues. DNA of the CDR3: TGTGCCAGCAAGGCAAGACAGACCGGCAATCAGCCCCAGCATTTT. Its protein is CASKARQTGNQPQHF.

This chain uses TRBV4-1 with TRBJ2-6; D gene unclear. V shed 2 bases and J shed 2 bases, with 7 bases lying between them. Germline V gene sequence: CDR1 MGHRA, CDR2 YSYEKL. This CDR3 region has 15 residues. This CDR3 is CASSQQEAGANVLTF. The CDR3, as DNA: TGCGCCAGCAGCCAACAAGAGGCTGGGGCCAACGTCCTGACTTTC.

CDR3 nucleotides: TGTGCCAGCACCCGAAGGCCTAGCGTCGAAGAGACCCAGTACTTC. Encoded protein: CASTRRPSVEETQYF. The V call is TRBV2, the J call TRBJ2-5; D is perhaps TRBD2 (6 bases). Germline V gene data show CDR1 as SNHLY and CDR2 as FYNNEI. V was cut by 7 bases and J by 3 bases, with 18 bases left in between. The CDR3 contains 15 residues.

This chain links TRBV15 with TRBJ1-4; 8 positions match TRBD1. J was trimmed by 5 bases and V by 1 base; bases with no gene match: 3. The CDR3 covers 15 residues. CDR1 and CDR2 (germline): LNHNV, YYDKDF (reference sequence). CDR3 nucleotides: TGTGCCACCAGCAGAGTTACAGGGGGGAATGAAAAACTGTTTTTT. Amino acids: CATSRVTGGNEKLFF.

This chain links TRBV6-1 with TRBJ1-1, with TRBD1 matching over 11 bases. Unmatched junction bases numbered 2, after V lost 2 bases and J lost 3 bases. The CDR3 runs to 15 residues. Germline CDR1 MNHNS, CDR2 SASEGT. The CDR3 DNA sequence: TGTGCCAGCAGTGAAAGGACAGGGGGCCACACTGAAGCTTTCTTT. Its protein is CASSERTGGHTEAFF.

J is TRBJ2-2 and V is TRBV27, with D possibly TRBD1 on 7 matching bases. This CDR3 has 14 residues. Germline-derived CDR1 and CDR2 are MNHEY and SMNVEV (reference sequence). The ends were cut back, 6 bases at V and 3 bases at J, with 11 bases in the middle. The CDR3 loop is CASRRGQYTGELFF. The DNA for the CDR3 is TGTGCCAGCAGGCGGGGACAGTACACCGGGGAGCTGTTTTTT.

The chain links TRBV5-5 to TRBJ1-3, with D tentatively TRBD1 (5 bases). The CDR3 runs 17 residues. V lost 7 bases and J lost 2, with 22 bases in between. CDR1 is SGHKS, CDR2 YYEKEE, per germline (reference sequence). The CDR3 nucleotides are TGTGCCAGCGGGCTGGGCAGACAGCAGTGGACTGGAAACACCATATATTTT. Translated: CASGLGRQQWTGNTIYF.